Frequency places the clone carrying this T cell receptor (beta chain) as medium-sized. Antigen unknown. This record belongs to a study of human CD8 memory T cell subsets. CDR3 length: 15 residues. Production of TCR beta libraries used UMI-labeled 5' RACE as the method. TCRdb reprocessed the 5' RACE reads, keeping one entry per CDR3 protein, no DNA. The sample yields around 6,000 distinct CDR3 sequences, of which the top ten take up about a fifth. The term TPEX covered CCR7+ PD-1+ TIGIT+ early memory CD8+ T cells that had exhausted-like traits. Enrichment of total CD8+ T cells was achieved using negative magnetic separation. It was from duplicate vials of some 150,000 sorted CD8+ T cells per subset that RNA came. General study findings and limits: The authors found that stem-like memory and precursor exhausted T cell repertoires overlapped minimally.

The receptor's source is a human donor in good health. The chain carries TRBV12-3 or TRBV12-4 and TRBJ2-7; there is no DNA to check the TCRdb D call of TRBD2. Material: CD8+ T cells from PBMCs. The CDR3: CASSPLAGVSYEQYF.